This TCR beta chain was recorded in a study of stem cell transplantation in POMP-related autoinflammatory disease. Turning to the study itself: Impaired MHC class I-dependent CD8+ differentiation was hypothesized from defective thymoproteasomes. Before transplant, CD4+ T cells skewed naive and CD8+ proportions were low.

Whole-study findings and limits: A trend toward lower repertoire diversity and greater clonality appeared in every analyzed T-cell subset of PRAID patients. In PRAID patients, the number of distinct TRB V-J gene pairings was restricted.

PRAID featured prominent immunodeficiency. Sequenced by immunoSEQ multiplex PCR; TCRdb stores in-frame clones only, minus some. The table lists 9,500 to 14,000 clones, around 90% of them singletons. As to this clone: The antigen remains undetermined.

Germline values: CDR1 SNHLY, CDR2 FYNNEI. The V gene end was trimmed by 6 bases and the J gene end by 3 bases; junction bases not matched to a gene: 8. This CDR3 has 15 amino acids. The chain has TRBV2 and TRBJ1-5, with 7 positions matching TRBD1. The sequence was collected from a human donor with POMP-related autoinflammation and immune dysregulation (PRAID). The source was CD8+ T cells from PBMCs, collected before stem cell transplantation. The CDR3 loop reads CASRVPGQDNQPQHF. The CDR3 DNA sequence: TGTGCCAGCAGGGTACCCGGACAGGACAATCAGCCCCAGCATTTT.